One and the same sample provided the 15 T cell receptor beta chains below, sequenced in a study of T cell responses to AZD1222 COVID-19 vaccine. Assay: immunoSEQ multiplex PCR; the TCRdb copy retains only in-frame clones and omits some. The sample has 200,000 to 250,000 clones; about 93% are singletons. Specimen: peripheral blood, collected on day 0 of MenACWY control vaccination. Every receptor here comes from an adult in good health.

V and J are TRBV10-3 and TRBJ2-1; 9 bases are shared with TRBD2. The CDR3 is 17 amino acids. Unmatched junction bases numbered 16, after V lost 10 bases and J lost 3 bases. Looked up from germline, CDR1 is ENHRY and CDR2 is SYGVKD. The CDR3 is CATLRGSGGTFYNEQFF. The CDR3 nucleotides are TGTGCCACCTTGAGGGGAAGCGGGGGGACCTTCTACAATGAGCAGTTCTTC.

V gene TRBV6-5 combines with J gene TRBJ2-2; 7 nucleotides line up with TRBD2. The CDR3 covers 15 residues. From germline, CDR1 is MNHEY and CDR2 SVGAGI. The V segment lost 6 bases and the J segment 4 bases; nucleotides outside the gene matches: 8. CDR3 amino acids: CASSSLASGTGELFF. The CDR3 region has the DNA TGTGCCAGCAGCTCACTAGCGTCCGGCACCGGGGAGCTGTTTTTT.

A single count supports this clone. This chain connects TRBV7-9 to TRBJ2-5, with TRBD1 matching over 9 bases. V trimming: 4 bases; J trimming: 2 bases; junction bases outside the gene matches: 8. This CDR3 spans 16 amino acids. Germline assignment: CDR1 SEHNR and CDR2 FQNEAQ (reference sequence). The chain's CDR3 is CASSSWDRVEQETQYF. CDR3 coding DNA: TGTGCCAGCAGCTCCTGGGACAGGGTCGAGCAAGAGACCCAGTACTTC.

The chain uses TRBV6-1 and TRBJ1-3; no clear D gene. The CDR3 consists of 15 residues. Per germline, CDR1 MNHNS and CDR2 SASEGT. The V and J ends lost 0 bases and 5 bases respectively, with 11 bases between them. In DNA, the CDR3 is TGTGCCAGCAGTGAAGCAGGAGCAGGACGAAACACCATATATTTT. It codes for CASSEAGAGRNTIYF.

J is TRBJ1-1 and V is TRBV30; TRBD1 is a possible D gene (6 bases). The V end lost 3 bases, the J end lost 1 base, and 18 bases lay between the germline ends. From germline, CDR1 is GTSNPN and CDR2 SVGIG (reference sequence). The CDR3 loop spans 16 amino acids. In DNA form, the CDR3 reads TGTGCCTGGAGCGGTGGGTCGGGGGGACAGAACACTGAAGCTTTCTTT. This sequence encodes CAWSGGSGGQNTEAFF. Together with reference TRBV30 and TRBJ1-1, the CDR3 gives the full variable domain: SQTIHQWPATLVQPVGSPLSLECTVEGTSNPNLYWYRQAAGRGLQLLFYSVGIGQISSEVPQNLSASRPQDRQFILSSKKLLLSDSGFYLCAWSGGSGGQNTEAFFGQGTRLTVV.

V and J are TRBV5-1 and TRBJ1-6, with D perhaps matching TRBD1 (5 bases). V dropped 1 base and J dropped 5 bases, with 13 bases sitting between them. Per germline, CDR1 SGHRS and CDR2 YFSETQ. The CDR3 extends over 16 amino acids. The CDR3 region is CASSLRQGADNSPLHF. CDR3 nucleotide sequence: TGCGCCAGCAGCTTGAGGCAGGGCGCGGATAATTCACCCCTCCACTTT.

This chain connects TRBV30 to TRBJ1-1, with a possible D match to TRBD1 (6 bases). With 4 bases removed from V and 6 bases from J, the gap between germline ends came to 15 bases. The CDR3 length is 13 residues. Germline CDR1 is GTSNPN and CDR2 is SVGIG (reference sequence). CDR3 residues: CAWTPQGLSEAFF. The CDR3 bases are TGTGCCTGGACCCCACAGGGTCTCTCTGAAGCTTTCTTT.

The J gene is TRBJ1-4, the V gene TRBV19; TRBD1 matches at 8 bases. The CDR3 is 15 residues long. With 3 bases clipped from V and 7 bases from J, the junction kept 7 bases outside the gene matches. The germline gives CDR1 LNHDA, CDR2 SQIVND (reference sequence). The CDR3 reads CASSMRTGIGEKLFF. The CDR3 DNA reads TGTGCCAGTAGTATGCGGACAGGGATCGGTGAAAAACTGTTTTTT.

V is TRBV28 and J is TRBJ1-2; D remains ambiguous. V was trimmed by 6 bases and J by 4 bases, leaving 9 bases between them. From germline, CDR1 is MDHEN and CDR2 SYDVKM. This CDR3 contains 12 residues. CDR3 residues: CASSRAVYGYTF. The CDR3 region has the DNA TGTGCCAGCAGCCGGGCTGTCTATGGCTACACCTTC.

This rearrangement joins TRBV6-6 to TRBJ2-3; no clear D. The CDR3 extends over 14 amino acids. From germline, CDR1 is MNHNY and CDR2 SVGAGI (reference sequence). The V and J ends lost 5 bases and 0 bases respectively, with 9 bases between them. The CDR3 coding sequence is TGTGCCAGCAGTAAAGTGAGTAGCACAGATACGCAGTATTTT. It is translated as CASSKVSSTDTQYF.

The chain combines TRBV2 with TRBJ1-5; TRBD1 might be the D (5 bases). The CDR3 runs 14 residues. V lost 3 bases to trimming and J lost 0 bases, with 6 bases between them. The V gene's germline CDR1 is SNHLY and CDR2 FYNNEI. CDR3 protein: CASSETASNQPQHF. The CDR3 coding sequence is TGTGCCAGCAGTGAGACAGCTAGCAATCAGCCCCAGCATTTT. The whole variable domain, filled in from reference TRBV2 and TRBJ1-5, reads EPEVTQTPSHQVTQMGQEVILRCVPISNHLYFYWYRQILGQKVEFLVSFYNNEISEKSEIFDDQFSVERPDGSNFTLKIRSTKLEDSAMYFCASSETASNQPQHFGDGTRLSIL.

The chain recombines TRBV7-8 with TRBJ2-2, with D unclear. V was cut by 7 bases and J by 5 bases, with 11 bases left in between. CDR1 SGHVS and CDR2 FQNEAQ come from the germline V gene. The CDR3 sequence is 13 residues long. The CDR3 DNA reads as TGTGCCAGCACTGCCACCACGACCGGGGAGCTGTTTTTT. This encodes CASTATTTGELFF.

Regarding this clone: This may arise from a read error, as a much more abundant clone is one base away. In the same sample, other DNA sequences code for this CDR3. CDR3 nucleotides: TGTGCCAGCAGCTTAGGACAGAACACTGAAGCTTTCTTT. It encodes CASSLGQNTEAFF. The chain has TRBV7-8 and TRBJ1-1; no reliable D call. Looked up from germline, CDR1 is SGHVS and CDR2 is FQNEAQ. The CDR3 is 13 residues long. Between the trimmed V and J ends, which lost 1 base and 1 base, there was a span of 4 bases.

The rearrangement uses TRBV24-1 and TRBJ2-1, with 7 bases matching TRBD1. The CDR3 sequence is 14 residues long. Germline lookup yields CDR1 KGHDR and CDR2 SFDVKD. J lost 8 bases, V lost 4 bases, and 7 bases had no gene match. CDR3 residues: CATSDRYRGDEQFF. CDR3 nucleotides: TGTGCCACCAGTGACCGCTACAGGGGCGATGAGCAGTTCTTC.

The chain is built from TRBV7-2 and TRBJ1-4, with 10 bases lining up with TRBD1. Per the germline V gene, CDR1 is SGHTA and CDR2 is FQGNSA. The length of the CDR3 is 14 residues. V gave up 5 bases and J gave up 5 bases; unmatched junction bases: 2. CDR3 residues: CASSPDRGNEKLFF. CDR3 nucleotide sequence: TGTGCCAGCAGCCCGGACAGGGGGAATGAAAAACTGTTTTTT. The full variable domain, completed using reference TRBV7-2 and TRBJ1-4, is GAGVSQSPSNKVTEKGKDVELRCDPISGHTALYWYRQSLGQGLEFLIYFQGNSAPDKSGLPSDRFSAERTGGSVSTLTIQRTQQEDSAVYLCASSPDRGNEKLFFGSGTQLSVL.